The clone carrying this T cell receptor (beta chain) was detected only a few times. Trimming removed 11 bases from V and 1 base from J; junction bases left unmatched: 6. Germline V CDR1 and CDR2: SEHNR, FQNEAQ (reference sequence). This CDR3 is 14 amino acids long. These data come from a study of T-cell memory formation after mild COVID-19. MiXCR, run by TCRdb on the 5' RACE reads, gives a single entry per CDR3 protein. This sample yields some 450,000 distinct CDR3 sequences, of which roughly 18% are seen a single time; around a fifth belongs to the top ten. Sequenced: PBMCs or a T cell subset sorted from them (not recorded which). This receptor was identified in a man aged 18-30 years who had mild COVID-19 (a few samples of this study predate the infection). Cell type and time point are not known. The chain has TRBV7-9 and TRBJ1-3; 9 bases fit TRBD1. This chain's CDR3 is CASGTGNSGNTIYF. The CDR3 nucleotides read TGTGCCTCGGGGACAGGGAATTCTGGAAACACCATATATTTT. The full variable domain, with the rest looked up from reference TRBV7-9 and TRBJ1-3, is DTGVSQNPRHKITKRGQNVTFRCDPISEHNRLYWYRQTLGQGPEFLTYFQNEAQLEKSRLLSDRFSAERPKGSFSTLEIQRTEQGDSAMYLCASGTGNSGNTIYFGEGSWLTVV.